The source of this T cell receptor beta chain is a study of PD-1 blockade in mismatch repair-deficient tumors (dated by TCRdb to about 2017). Notes on the research overall: The trial enrolled some 82 consecutive patients with roughly twelve mismatch repair-deficient cancer types between September 2013 and 2016, all previously treated and progressing. Tumor-associated T cell clones in the peripheral blood of patients responding to PD-1 blockade were tracked using deep sequencing of TCR CDR3 regions.

For every enrolled patient, mismatch repair deficiency was confirmed by either polymerase chain reaction or immunohistochemistry. A few patients who responded to pembrolizumab therapy underwent TCR sequencing. The phase II trial prospectively evaluated PD-1 blockade with pembrolizumab in advanced mismatch repair-deficient cancers, independent of tissue of origin. Serial peripheral blood T cell samples were collected before and at multiple times after starting PD-1 blockade. The timing of each blood sample was reported as weeks after the first dose of pembrolizumab. Broad study findings and their caveats: Clones residing in the tumor, which were often undetectable in blood before treatment, expanded quickly after pembrolizumab and then contracted, generally before radiologic responses.

This clone occurred a few times. No cognate antigen has been identified for it. It has no much larger one-base neighbor in the sample; base qualities were not kept. The germline V gene specifies MRHNA as CDR1 and SNTAGT as CDR2. V is cut by 9 bases and J by 5 bases, and the space between the germline ends is 16 bases. The CDR3 covers 14 residues, taking in both the cysteine and the phenylalanine. The DNA shown is the 42-base CDR3, in frame from base 1. Libraries were constructed by the immunoSEQ multiplex PCR assay. TCRdb re-hosts the immuneACCESS table, in-frame sequences only. Its copies lack some clones; in the studies checked, an unresolved V gene accounts for under half of them, and the cause for the rest is not known. A total of under 95,000 clones appear in this sample, 80% to 90% of them only once. The ten largest clones add up to around 5.1% of the sample.

The chain is made from TRBV6-4 and TRBJ2-2; a confident D gene designation cannot be given. This TCR came from an adult with mismatch repair-deficient cancer. This specimen consisted of peripheral blood, obtained 44 weeks after starting pembrolizumab. CDR3 region: CASSPTPGTGELFF. The nucleotide sequence reads as follows: TGTGCCAGTTCCCCTACTCCTGGGACCGGGGAGCTGTTTTTT.